Listed here are 2 T cell receptor beta chains from one sample, sequenced in a study of OX40 agonist ivuxolimab in advanced cancers. Measured with immunoSEQ multiplex PCR; TCRdb has only the in-frame clones, and not every one. This sample has 65,000 to 80,000 clones; 92% occur once, and the top ten carry around 0.5%. Sequencing was performed on CD4+ or CD8+ T cells sorted from blood, taken in a trial of the OX40 agonist ivuxolimab. These receptors were collected from an adult with an advanced solid tumor such as melanoma, head and neck, liver or kidney cancer.

This rearrangement joins TRBV9 to TRBJ2-1; 7 bases fit TRBD2. The CDR3 loop spans 15 amino acids. The J segment lost 5 bases and the V segment lost 0 bases, leaving 5 bases of the junction unmatched. Germline loops: CDR1 SGDLS, CDR2 YYNGEE. The CDR3 here is CASSVGGSWDNEQFF. CDR3 nucleotides: TGTGCCAGCAGCGTAGGCGGGAGCTGGGACAATGAGCAGTTCTTC.

CDR3 region: CASGTTGAVRPQHF. The CDR3 DNA is TGTGCCAGCGGCACTACAGGGGCAGTTAGGCCCCAGCATTTT. The V call is TRBV28, the J call TRBJ1-5; 7 bases agree with TRBD1. There are 14 residues in the CDR3. The ends lost 8 bases at V and 9 bases at J; junction bases unmatched: 13. Germline V gives CDR1 MDHEN, CDR2 SYDVKM.